This T cell receptor (beta chain) was found in a study of shared clonotypes between healthy human individuals. Whole-study results and caveats: Genetic and exposure-history diversity was limited by the small donor number.

The J segment lost 8 bases and the V segment lost 5 bases, leaving 8 bases of the junction unmatched. The CDR3 totals 13 residues. Germline assignment: CDR1 SGHTA and CDR2 FQGNSA. Naive CD8 cells comprised CD45RO-negative, CCR7-positively selected cells, excluding terminally differentiated effector memory CD45RA+ cells. Adult donors, all healthy and HIV-negative, had no recent acute infections or vaccinations. About this clone itself: Its cognate antigen is unknown.

The data were produced by immunoSEQ multiplex PCR, yet TCRdb's version contains in-frame clones alone and is incomplete. This table has about 750,000 clones, 90% to 95% appearing once. This sequence joins TRBV7-2 and TRBJ1-1; 7 nucleotides line up with TRBD1. The TCR sequence derives from a man aged 30 to 39 in good health. Input material: naive CD8+ T cells sorted from blood. In nucleotides, the CDR3 is TGTGCCAGCAGCCTCAGGGGGGACGGCGAAGCTTTCTTT. Encoded protein: CASSLRGDGEAFF.